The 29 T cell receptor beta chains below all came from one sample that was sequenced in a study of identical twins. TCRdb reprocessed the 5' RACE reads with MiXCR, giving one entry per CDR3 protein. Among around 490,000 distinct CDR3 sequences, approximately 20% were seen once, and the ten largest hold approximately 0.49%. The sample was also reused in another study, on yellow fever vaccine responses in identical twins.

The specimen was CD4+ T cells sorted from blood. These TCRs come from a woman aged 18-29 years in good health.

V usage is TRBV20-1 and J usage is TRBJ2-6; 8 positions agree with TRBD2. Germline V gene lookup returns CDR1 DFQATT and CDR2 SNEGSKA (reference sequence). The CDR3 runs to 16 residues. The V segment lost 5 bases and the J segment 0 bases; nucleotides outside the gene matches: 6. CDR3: CSAVVAGNSGANVLTF. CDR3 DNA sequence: TGCAGTGCTGTGGTAGCGGGGAACTCTGGGGCCAACGTCCTGACTTTC.

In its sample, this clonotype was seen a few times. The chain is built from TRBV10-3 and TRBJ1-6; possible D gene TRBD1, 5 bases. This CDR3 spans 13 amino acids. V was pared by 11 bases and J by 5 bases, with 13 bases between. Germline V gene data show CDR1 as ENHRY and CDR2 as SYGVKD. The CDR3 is CAASGDHNSPLHF. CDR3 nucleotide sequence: TGTGCCGCCTCCGGGGACCATAATTCACCCCTCCACTTT.

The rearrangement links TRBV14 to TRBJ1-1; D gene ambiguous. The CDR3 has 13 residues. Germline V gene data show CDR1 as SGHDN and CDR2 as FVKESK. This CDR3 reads CAGSRYDGSEAFF. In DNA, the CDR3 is TGTGCGGGCTCGAGATACGACGGCTCAGAAGCTTTCTTT.

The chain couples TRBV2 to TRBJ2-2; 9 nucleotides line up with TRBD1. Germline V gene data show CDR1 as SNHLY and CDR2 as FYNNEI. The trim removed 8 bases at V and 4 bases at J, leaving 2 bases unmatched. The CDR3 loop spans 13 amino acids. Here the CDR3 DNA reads TGTGCCAGCGAGACAGGGGGCACCGGGGAGCTGTTTTTT. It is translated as CASETGGTGELFF.

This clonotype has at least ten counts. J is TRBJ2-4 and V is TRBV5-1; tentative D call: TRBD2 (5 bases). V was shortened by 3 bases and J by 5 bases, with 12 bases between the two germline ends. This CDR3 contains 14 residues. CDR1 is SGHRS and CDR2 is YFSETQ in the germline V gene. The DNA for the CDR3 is TGCGCCAGCAGCTCAGGACTTAATGAAAACATTCAGTACTTC. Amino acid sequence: CASSSGLNENIQYF.

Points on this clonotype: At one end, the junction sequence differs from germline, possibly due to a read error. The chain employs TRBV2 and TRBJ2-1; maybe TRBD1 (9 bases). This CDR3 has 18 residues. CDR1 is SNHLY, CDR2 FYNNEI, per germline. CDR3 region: CACRSGTGSSGSFNEQFF. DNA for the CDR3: TGTGCCTGCAGGTCCGGGACAGGGTCCAGCGGGAGCTTCAATGAGCAGTTCTTC.

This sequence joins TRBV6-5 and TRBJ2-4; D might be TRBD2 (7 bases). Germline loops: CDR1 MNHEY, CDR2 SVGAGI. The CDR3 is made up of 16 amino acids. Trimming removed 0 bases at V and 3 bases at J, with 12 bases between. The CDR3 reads CASSYSGGAGKNIQYF. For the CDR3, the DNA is TGTGCCAGCAGTTACTCTGGGGGGGCAGGCAAAAACATTCAGTACTTC.

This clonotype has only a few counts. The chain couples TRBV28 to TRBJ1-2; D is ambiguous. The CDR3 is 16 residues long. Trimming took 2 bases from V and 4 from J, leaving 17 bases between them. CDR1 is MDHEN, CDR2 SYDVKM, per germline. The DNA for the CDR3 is TGTGCCAGCAGTTTACAGGTTTCGCAGTCAACCTATGGCTACACCTTC. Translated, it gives CASSLQVSQSTYGYTF.

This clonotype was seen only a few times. CDR3 region: CASSPEGQGRNEQFF. The CDR3 DNA sequence: TGTGCCAGCAGCCCCGAGGGACAGGGAAGGAATGAGCAGTTCTTC. The V and J genes are TRBV7-6 and TRBJ2-1, with 9 bases that match TRBD1. The CDR3 is 15 residues long. V lost 5 bases and J lost 7; bases outside the gene matches: 9. The germline gives CDR1 SGHVS, CDR2 FNYEAQ.

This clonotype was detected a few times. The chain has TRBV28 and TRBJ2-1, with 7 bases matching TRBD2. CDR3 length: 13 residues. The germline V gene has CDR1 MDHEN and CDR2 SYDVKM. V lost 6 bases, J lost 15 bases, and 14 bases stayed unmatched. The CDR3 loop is CASREPSGPLWFF. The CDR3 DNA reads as TGTGCCAGCAGGGAACCTAGCGGACCGTTGTGGTTCTTC.

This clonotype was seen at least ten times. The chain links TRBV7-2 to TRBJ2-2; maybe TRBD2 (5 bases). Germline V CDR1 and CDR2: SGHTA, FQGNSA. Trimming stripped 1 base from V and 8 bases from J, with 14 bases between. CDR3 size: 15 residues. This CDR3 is CASSLGRTLVGELFF. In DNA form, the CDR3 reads TGTGCCAGCAGCTTAGGGAGGACCTTGGTGGGGGAGCTGTTTTTT.

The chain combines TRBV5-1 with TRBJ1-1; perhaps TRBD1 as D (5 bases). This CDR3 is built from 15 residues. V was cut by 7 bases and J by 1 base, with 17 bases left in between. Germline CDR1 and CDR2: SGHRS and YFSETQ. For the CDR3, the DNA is TGCGCCAGCTCCTTGGGTCAGGGCCAGAACACTGAAGCTTTCTTT. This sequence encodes CASSLGQGQNTEAFF.

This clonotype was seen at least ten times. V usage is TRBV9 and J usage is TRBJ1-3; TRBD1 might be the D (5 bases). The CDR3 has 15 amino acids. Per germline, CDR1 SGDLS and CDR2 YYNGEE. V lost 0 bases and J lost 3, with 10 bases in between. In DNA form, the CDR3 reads TGTGCCAGCAGCGTAGGCTGGGGCAATGGAAACACCATATATTTT. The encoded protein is CASSVGWGNGNTIYF.

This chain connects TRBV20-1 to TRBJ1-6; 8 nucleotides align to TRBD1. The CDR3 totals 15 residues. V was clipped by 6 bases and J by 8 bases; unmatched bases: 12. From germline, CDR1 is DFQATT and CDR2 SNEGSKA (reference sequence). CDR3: CSAPRDGTGYSPLHF. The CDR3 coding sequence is TGCAGTGCCCCTCGGGACGGGACAGGATATTCACCCCTCCACTTT.

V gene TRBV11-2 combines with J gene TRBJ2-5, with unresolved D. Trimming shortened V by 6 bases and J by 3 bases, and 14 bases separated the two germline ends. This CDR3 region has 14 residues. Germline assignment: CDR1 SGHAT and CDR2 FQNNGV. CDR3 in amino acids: CASSQPLAEETQYF. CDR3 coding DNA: TGTGCCAGCAGTCAACCCCTCGCGGAAGAGACCCAGTACTTC.

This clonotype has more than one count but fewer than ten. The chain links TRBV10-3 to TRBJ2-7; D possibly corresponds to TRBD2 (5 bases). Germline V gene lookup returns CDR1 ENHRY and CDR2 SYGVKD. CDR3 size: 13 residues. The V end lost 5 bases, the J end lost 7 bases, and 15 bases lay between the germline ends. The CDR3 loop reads CAISLAGPGEQYV. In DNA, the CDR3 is TGTGCCATCAGTTTAGCCGGGCCGGGGGAGCAGTACGTC.

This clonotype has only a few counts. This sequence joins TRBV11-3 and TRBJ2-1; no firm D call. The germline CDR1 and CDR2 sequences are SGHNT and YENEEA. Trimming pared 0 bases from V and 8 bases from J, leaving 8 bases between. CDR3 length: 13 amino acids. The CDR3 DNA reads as TGTGCCAGCAGCTTAGATCATGGGTATGAGCAGTTCTTC. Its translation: CASSLDHGYEQFF. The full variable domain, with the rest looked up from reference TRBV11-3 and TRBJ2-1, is EAGVVQSPRYKIIEKKQPVAFWCNPISGHNTLYWYLQNLGQGPELLIRYENEEAVDDSQLPKDRFSAERLKGVDSTLKIQPAELGDSAVYLCASSLDHGYEQFFGPGTRLTVL.

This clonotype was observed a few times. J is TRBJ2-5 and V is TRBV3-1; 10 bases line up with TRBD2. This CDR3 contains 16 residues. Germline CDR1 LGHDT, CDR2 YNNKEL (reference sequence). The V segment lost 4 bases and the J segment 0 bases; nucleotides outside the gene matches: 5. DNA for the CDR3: TGTGCCAGCAGCCCCCGACTAGCGGGCTACCAAGAGACCCAGTACTTC. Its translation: CASSPRLAGYQETQYF.

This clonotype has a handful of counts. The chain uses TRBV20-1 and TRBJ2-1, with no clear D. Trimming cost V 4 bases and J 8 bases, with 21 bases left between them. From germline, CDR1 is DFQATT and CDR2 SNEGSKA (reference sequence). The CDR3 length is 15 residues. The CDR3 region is CSATSRVAPGDEQFF. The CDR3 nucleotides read TGCAGTGCTACCTCTAGGGTGGCCCCTGGGGATGAGCAGTTCTTC.

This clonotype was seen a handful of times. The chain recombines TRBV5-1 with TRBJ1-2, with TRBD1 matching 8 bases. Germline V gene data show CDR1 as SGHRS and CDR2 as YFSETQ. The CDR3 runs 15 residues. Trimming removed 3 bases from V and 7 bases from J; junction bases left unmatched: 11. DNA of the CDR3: TGCGCCAGCAGCTCTGAACCAGGGGGCGCGGGTGGCTACACCTTC. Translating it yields CASSSEPGGAGGYTF.

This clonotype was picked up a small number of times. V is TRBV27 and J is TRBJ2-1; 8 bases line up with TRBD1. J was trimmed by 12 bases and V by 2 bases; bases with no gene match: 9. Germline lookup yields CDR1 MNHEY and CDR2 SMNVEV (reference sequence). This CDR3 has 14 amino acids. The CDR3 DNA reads TGTGCCAGCAGTTTAGGGCCGACAGGGGTCAGGCAGTTCTTC. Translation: CASSLGPTGVRQFF.

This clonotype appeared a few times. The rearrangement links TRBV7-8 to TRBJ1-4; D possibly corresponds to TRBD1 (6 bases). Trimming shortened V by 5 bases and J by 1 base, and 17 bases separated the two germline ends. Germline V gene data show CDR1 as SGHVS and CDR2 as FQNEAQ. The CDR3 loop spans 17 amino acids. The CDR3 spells CASSPGWDKGTNEKLFF. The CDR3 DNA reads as TGTGCCAGCAGCCCTGGGTGGGACAAAGGAACTAATGAAAAACTGTTTTTT.

The DNA for the CDR3 is TGTGCCAGCAGTAAAGACTTACAAGCGGGAGGCGACGAGCAGTACTTC. Amino acids: CASSKDLQAGGDEQYF. The rearrangement links TRBV5-4 to TRBJ2-7, with 9 positions matching TRBD2. CDR1 and CDR2 from the germline V gene are SGHNT and YYREEE (reference sequence). CDR3 size: 16 residues. V shed 5 bases, J shed 5 bases, and the junction held 14 bases outside the gene matches.

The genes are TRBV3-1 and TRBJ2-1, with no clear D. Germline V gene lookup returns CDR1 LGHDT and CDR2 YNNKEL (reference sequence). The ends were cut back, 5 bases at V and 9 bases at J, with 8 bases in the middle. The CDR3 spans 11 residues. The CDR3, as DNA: TGTGCCAGCAGCGTTTCCCGTGAGCAGTTCTTC. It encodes CASSVSREQFF.

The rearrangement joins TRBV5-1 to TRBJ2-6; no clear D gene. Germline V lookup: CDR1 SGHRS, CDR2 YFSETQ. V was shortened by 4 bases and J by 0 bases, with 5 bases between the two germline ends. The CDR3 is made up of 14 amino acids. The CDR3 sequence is CASSTISGANVLTF. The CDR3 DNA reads TGCGCCAGCAGCACGATCTCTGGGGCCAACGTCCTGACTTTC.

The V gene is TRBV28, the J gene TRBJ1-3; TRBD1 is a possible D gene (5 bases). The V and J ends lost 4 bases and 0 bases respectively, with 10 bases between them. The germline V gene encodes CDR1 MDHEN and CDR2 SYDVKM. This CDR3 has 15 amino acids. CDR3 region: CASSSLTVSGNTIYF. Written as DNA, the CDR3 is TGTGCCAGCAGTTCCCTGACAGTCTCTGGAAACACCATATATTTT.

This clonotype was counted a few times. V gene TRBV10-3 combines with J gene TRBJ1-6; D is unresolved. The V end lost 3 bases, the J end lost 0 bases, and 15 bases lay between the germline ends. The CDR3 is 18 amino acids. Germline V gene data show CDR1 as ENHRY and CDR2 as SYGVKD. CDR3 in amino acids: CAISDFAPSGSYNSPLHF. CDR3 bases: TGTGCCATCAGTGATTTCGCCCCCTCGGGCTCCTATAATTCACCCCTCCACTTT.

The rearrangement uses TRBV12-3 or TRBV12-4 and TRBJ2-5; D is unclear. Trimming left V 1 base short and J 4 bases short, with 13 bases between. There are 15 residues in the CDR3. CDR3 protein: CASSLGLGNGETQYF. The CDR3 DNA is TGTGCCAGCAGTTTAGGTTTAGGGAACGGAGAGACCCAGTACTTC.

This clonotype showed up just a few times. CDR3 DNA sequence: TGCAGCTGTCGGGGAAAGACGAACACCGGGGAGCTGTTTTTT. It yields the protein CSCRGKTNTGELFF. The rearrangement uses TRBV29-1 and TRBJ2-2, with D tentatively TRBD2 (5 bases). The ends were cut back, 8 bases at V and 0 bases at J, with 13 bases in the middle. The germline V gene has CDR1 SQVTM and CDR2 ANQGSEA. The CDR3 length is 14 residues.